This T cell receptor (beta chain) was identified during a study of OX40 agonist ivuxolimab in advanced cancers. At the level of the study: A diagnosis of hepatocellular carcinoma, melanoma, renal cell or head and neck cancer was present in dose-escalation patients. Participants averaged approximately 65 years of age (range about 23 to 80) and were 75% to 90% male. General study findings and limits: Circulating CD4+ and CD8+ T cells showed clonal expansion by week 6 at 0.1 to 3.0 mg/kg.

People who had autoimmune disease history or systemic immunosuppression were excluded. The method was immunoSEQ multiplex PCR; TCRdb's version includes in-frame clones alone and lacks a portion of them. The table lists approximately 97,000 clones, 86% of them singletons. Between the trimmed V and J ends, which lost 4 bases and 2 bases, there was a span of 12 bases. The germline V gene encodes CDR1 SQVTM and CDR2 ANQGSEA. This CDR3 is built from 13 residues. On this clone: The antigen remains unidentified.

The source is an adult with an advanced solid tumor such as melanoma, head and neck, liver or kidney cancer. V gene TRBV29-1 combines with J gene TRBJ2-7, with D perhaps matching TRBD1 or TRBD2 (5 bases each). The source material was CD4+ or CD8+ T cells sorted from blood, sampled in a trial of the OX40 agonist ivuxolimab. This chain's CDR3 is CSVGDPGPYEQYF. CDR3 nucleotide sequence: TGCAGCGTTGGGGACCCAGGCCCCTACGAGCAGTACTTC.